A single sample gave rise to the 10 T cell receptor beta chains below, sequenced in a study of shared clonotypes between healthy human individuals. Measured with immunoSEQ multiplex PCR; TCRdb has only the in-frame clones, and not every one. The sample carries about 1 million clones, around 76% recorded once. The specimen was memory CD4+ T cells sorted from blood. This sample's subset: CD45RA-negative fraction. The receptors originated from a man aged 18 to 29 in good health.

The chain combines TRBV10-3 with TRBJ2-5; D unclear. The CDR3 is 16 residues long. Germline V gene data show CDR1 as ENHRY and CDR2 as SYGVKD. Trimming stripped 2 bases from V and 5 bases from J, with 18 bases between. The chain's CDR3 is CAISEGPGAPWETQYF. The CDR3 DNA sequence: TGTGCCATCAGTGAGGGTCCCGGAGCTCCGTGGGAGACCCAGTACTTC.

This chain joins TRBV5-4 and TRBJ1-4; D remains ambiguous. CDR1 is SGHNT, CDR2 YYREEE, per germline (reference sequence). V was shortened by 4 bases and J by 0 bases, with 13 bases between the two germline ends. The CDR3 is 16 amino acids. CDR3 coding DNA: TGTGCCAGCAGCCAAGGCAGGCCCGCAACTAATGAAAAACTGTTTTTT. Its protein product is CASSQGRPATNEKLFF.

This clone has more than one count but fewer than ten. The V and J genes are TRBV20-1 and TRBJ1-2; maybe TRBD1 (5 bases). The CDR3 sequence is 11 residues long. Trimming left V 3 bases short and J 12 bases short, with 14 bases between. From germline, CDR1 is DFQATT and CDR2 SNEGSKA (reference sequence). In DNA form, the CDR3 reads TGCAGTGCTAGTACCGGGACGGATCACACCTTC. Its translation: CSASTGTDHTF.

The chain links TRBV14 to TRBJ1-1; D is uncertain. The CDR3 is 13 residues long. Per the germline V gene, CDR1 is SGHDN and CDR2 is FVKESK. With 2 bases removed from V and 4 bases from J, the gap between germline ends came to 8 bases. The DNA of the CDR3 is TGTGCCAGCAGCCAAAACGTCGGCACTGAAGCTTTCTTT. Translated: CASSQNVGTEAFF. The variable domain in full, with the rest retrieved from reference TRBV14 and TRBJ1-1, is EAGVTQFPSHSVIEKGQTVTLRCDPISGHDNLYWYRRVMGKEIKFLLHFVKESKQDESGMPNNRFLAERTGGTYSTLKVQPAELEDSGVYFCASSQNVGTEAFFGQGTRLTVV.

This clone was recorded once. This sequence joins TRBV23-1 and TRBJ2-3; 7 bases match TRBD1. TRBV23-1 is labeled an ORF, and its function is uncertain. The V segment lost 4 bases and the J segment 0 bases; nucleotides outside the gene matches: 4. The CDR3 runs to 15 residues. CDR3 sequence reads: CASSPRQGSTDTQYF. Here the CDR3 DNA reads TGCGCCAGCAGTCCTCGACAGGGAAGCACAGATACGCAGTATTTT.

CDR3 coding DNA: TGTGCCAGCTCACTCCTCGGTGGTCGATTCACCGGGGAGCTGTTTTTT. Amino acid sequence: CASSLLGGRFTGELFF. This chain links TRBV18 with TRBJ2-2, with D hard to call. CDR1 is KGHSH, CDR2 LQKENI, per germline. This CDR3 region has 16 residues. V dropped 4 bases and J dropped 4 bases, with 16 bases sitting between them. Full variable domain (outside the CDR3, taken from reference TRBV18 and TRBJ2-2): NAGVMQNPRHLVRRRGQEARLRCSPMKGHSHVYWYRQLPEEGLKFMVYLQKENIIDESGMPKERFSAEFPKEGPSILRIQQVVRGDSAAYFCASSLLGGRFTGELFFGEGSRLTVL.

Of note for this clone: At the DNA level, this CDR3 is encoded by other sequences in the same sample as well. This sequence joins TRBV5-1 and TRBJ2-3; no firm D call. Germline values: CDR1 SGHRS, CDR2 YFSETQ. Trimming removed 1 base at V and 2 bases at J, with 8 bases between. The CDR3 has 14 residues. The CDR3 bases are TGCGCCAGCAGCTTGCAAGACTCCACAGATACGCAGTATTTT. This encodes CASSLQDSTDTQYF.

V and J are TRBV27 and TRBJ1-1, with no clear D. Germline-derived CDR1 and CDR2 are MNHEY and SMNVEV (reference sequence). Trimming removed 5 bases at V and 5 bases at J, with 6 bases between. This CDR3 has 11 residues. The CDR3 bases are TGTGCCAGCAGTGGTAGAACTGAAGCTTTCTTT. It encodes CASSGRTEAFF.

There are a few counts of this clone. The chain has TRBV5-4 and TRBJ2-3, with TRBD2 matching 10 bases. This CDR3 comprises 16 residues. The V gene's germline CDR1 is SGHNT and CDR2 YYREEE (reference sequence). The trim removed 4 bases at V and 6 bases at J, leaving 11 bases unmatched. CDR3 protein: CASSPIIAGGGDTQYF. CDR3 in DNA: TGTGCCAGCAGCCCCATTATAGCGGGAGGCGGGGATACGCAGTATTTT. The whole variable domain, remainder taken from reference TRBV5-4 and TRBJ2-3, is ETGVTQSPTHLIKTRGQQVTLRCSSQSGHNTVSWYQQALGQGPQFIFQYYREEENGRGNFPPRFSGLQFPNYSSELNVNALELDDSALYLCASSPIIAGGGDTQYFGPGTRLTVL.

The chain is built from TRBV7-2 and TRBJ2-5, with 7 bases fitting TRBD1. Trimming cost V 2 bases and J 13 bases; bases outside gene matches: 4. Germline lookup yields CDR1 SGHTA and CDR2 FQGNSA. This CDR3 comprises 11 residues. In DNA form, the CDR3 reads TGTGCCAGCAGCTTAAGACAGGGTCTGTACTTC. Its translation is CASSLRQGLYF.